This T cell receptor (beta chain) was recorded in a study of blood T cells in healthy people across ages. Notes on the study in general: As age increased, TCR beta diversity per million T cells fell in a roughly linear fashion. A strong correlation was found between TCR beta diversity and the percentage of naive T cells. Researchers deemed the diversity estimates from one million T cells underestimates.

Concerning this clonotype: Its antigen is not known.

With a J-beta primer mix and a sample-barcoded 5' primer, a second PCR ran 7 to 11 cycles. TCRdb re-called the 5' RACE reads with MiXCR, one entry per CDR3 protein. The table has approximately 780,000 distinct CDR3 sequences, roughly 25% seen once. These same records also appear under a second study, on T cells of mothers and their children.

The source material was blood. The clonotype originates from a boy between 10 and 17 years old in good health.

The CDR3 DNA reads as TGTGCCAGCAGTTCCGGCGGGGTACCTAACTATGGCTACACCTTC. The encoded protein is CASSSGGVPNYGYTF. The chain has TRBV12-3 or TRBV12-4 and TRBJ1-2; D gene unclear. This CDR3 contains 15 residues. The V and J ends lost 4 bases and 0 bases respectively, with 12 bases between them.